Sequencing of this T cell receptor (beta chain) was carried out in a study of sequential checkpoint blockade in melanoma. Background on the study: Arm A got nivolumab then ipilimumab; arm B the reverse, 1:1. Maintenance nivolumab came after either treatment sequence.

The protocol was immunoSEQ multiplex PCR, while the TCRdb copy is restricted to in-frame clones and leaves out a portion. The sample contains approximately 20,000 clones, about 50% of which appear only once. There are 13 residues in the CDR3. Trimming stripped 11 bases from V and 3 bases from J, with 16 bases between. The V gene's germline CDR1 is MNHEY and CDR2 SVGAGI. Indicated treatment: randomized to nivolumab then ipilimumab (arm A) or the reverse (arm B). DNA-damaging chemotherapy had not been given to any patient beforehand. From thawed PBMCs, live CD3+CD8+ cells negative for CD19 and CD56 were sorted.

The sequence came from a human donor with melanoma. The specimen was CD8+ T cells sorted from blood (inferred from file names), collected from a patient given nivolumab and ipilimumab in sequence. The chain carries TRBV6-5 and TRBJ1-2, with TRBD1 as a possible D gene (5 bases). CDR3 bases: TGTGCCGCACTGGGGGGTCGGTACTATGGCTACACCTTC. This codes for CAALGGRYYGYTF.